This record concerns one TCR beta chain sequence. The entry originates in a study of cytomegalovirus exposure and HLA in healthy donors. Healthy bone marrow donors made up the cohort. Primers: 60 Vbeta forward and 13 Jbeta reverse. Produced via immunoSEQ multiplex PCR; TCRdb's table is partial and in-frame only. This sample has over 150,000 clones, with approximately 80% found just once. The source of this sequence is a middle-aged woman in good health and CMV-seropositive. Material for sequencing was PBMCs.

The CDR3 DNA follows: TGCGCCAGCAGCTGGGACACCTCTAGCGGCTATAGCTCCTACGAGCAGTACTTC. This gives the protein CASSWDTSSGYSSYEQYF. The J gene is TRBJ2-7, the V gene TRBV5-1; D might be TRBD2 (7 bases). Trimming stripped 3 bases from V and 0 bases from J, with 22 bases between. The germline gives CDR1 SGHRS, CDR2 YFSETQ. CDR3 size: 18 residues.